This note documents a single TCR beta chain sequence. Its antigen remains unidentified. The CDR3 has 13 residues. V gave up 1 base and J gave up 8 bases, with 11 bases separating them. Germline V gene data show CDR1 as SGHRS and CDR2 as YFSETQ. The data are from a study of radiation and T cells in renal cell carcinoma. Study-wide results and caveats: Without pretreatment biopsies, baseline tumor clonotype presence was undetermined. In blood, top tumor clones expanded by 2 weeks, shrinking by 4.

Only in-frame clones appear in the TCRdb table, and some are missing; sequencing was by immunoSEQ multiplex PCR. The table records roughly 80,000 clones, over 80% of them present only once. This sample's time point: blood 4 weeks post-SBRT, at nephrectomy. Regarding treatment: 15 Gy SBRT to primary tumor, nephrectomy 4 weeks later. After SBRT, blood was collected at 2 and 4 weeks, plus baseline. The gene calls are TRBV5-1 and TRBJ2-3; tentatively, D is TRBD2 (5 bases). The sample consisted of blood, taken from a patient whose treatment included radiotherapy and nephrectomy. This clonotype originated in an older woman with renal cell carcinoma. The CDR3 DNA is TGCGCCAGCAGCTTGACTAGTATAGGTACGCAGTATTTT. Translation gives CASSLTSIGTQYF.